These 32 T cell receptor beta chains were sequenced from one sample in a study of T cell repertoires and HLA-DP antigens. These receptors lack a known antigen. Profiled with immunoSEQ multiplex PCR; TCRdb holds only in-frame clones, not every one. The sample holds some 120,000 clones; roughly 92% are singletons and the top ten take more than 0.25%. Sequencing used CD4+ T cells from PBMCs. All receptors come from a young woman in good health and CMV-seronegative.

The chain joins TRBV11-1 to TRBJ1-1; 7 bases align to TRBD1. The V segment lost 3 bases and the J segment 8 bases; nucleotides outside the gene matches: 6. The CDR3 contains 13 residues. Germline V gene data show CDR1 as SGHAT and CDR2 as FQDESV (reference sequence). CDR3 sequence (DNA): TGTGCCAGCAGCTTCCGACAGGGCACCGAAGCTTTCTTT. Residues: CASSFRQGTEAFF.

The chain combines TRBV7-8 with TRBJ1-5; 9 bases are a match to TRBD1. CDR3 length: 15 amino acids. Losses at the gene ends were 8 bases for V and 7 bases for J; bases not matched to a gene: 12. Germline values: CDR1 SGHVS, CDR2 FQNEAQ. For the CDR3, the DNA is TGTGCCAGCGGACAGGGGCGTACGGTAGGGCAGCCCCAGCATTTT. The encoded protein is CASGQGRTVGQPQHF.

The rearrangement joins TRBV7-3 to TRBJ2-2; D tentatively reads TRBD1 or TRBD2 (5 bases each). V was cut by 0 bases and J by 6 bases, with 11 bases left in between. CDR1 is SGHTA and CDR2 is FQGTGA in the germline V gene. This CDR3 is 15 amino acids long. The DNA of the CDR3 is TGTGCCAGCAGCTTAACCCGGGGCCCCGCCGGGGAGCTGTTTTTT. This codes for CASSLTRGPAGELFF.

The table lists this clone with a count of one. For the CDR3, the DNA is TGCGCCAGCAGCTTTGACTATGGCTACACCTTC. This sequence encodes CASSFDYGYTF. This rearrangement joins TRBV5-1 to TRBJ1-2; D is uncertain. V was trimmed by 2 bases and J by 3 bases, leaving 2 bases between them. The length of the CDR3 is 11 residues. Germline values: CDR1 SGHRS, CDR2 YFSETQ.

This rearrangement joins TRBV5-4 to TRBJ1-3; weak D call: TRBD1 (5 bases). CDR3 length: 14 residues. Trimming shortened V by 7 bases and J by 2 bases, and 13 bases separated the two germline ends. Germline lookup yields CDR1 SGHNT and CDR2 YYREEE (reference sequence). CDR3 region: CASHKTGAGNTIYF. CDR3 in DNA: TGTGCCAGCCATAAAACAGGCGCTGGAAACACCATATATTTT.

V usage is TRBV28 and J usage is TRBJ2-5, with no clear D. Deletions cut 6 bases from V and 6 bases from J, with 8 bases between. CDR1 and CDR2 (germline): MDHEN, SYDVKM. This CDR3 is 11 amino acids long. DNA for the CDR3: TGTGCCAGCAGCCAACCGAAGACCCAGTACTTC. Amino acids: CASSQPKTQYF.

DNA for the CDR3: TGTGCCTGGAGCCAAGGGCTAGCGGGTGGCACAGATACGCAGTATTTT. Residues: CAWSQGLAGGTDTQYF. This sequence joins TRBV30 and TRBJ2-3; 8 bases fit TRBD2. Germline V CDR1 and CDR2: GTSNPN, SVGIG (reference sequence). V dropped 3 bases and J dropped 1; count of bases not matched to a gene: 9. The CDR3 loop spans 16 amino acids.

The chain carries TRBV12-5 and TRBJ2-3, with D uncertain. V lost 1 base, J lost 4 bases, and 6 bases lay in between. The CDR3 consists of 13 residues. Germline V gene data show CDR1 as LGHNT and CDR2 as FRNRAP. As DNA, the CDR3 is TGTGCTAGTGGTTTGGCGGGCGCAGATACGCAGTATTTT. It translates to CASGLAGADTQYF.

This clone was observed a single time. This chain links TRBV19 with TRBJ1-2; D not resolved. CDR1 LNHDA and CDR2 SQIVND come from the germline V gene (reference sequence). This CDR3 has 14 amino acids. V was cut by 3 bases and J by 2 bases, with 10 bases left in between. Here the CDR3 reads CASSITGDNYGYTF. The CDR3 DNA follows: TGTGCCAGTAGTATCACGGGAGACAACTATGGCTACACCTTC.

This chain joins TRBV12-5 and TRBJ1-1; D might be TRBD1 (5 bases). The CDR3 covers 15 residues. Germline CDR1 LGHNT, CDR2 FRNRAP. V dropped 2 bases and J dropped 1 base, with 11 bases sitting between them. CDR3 in DNA: TGTGCTAGTGGTTTGTTCGCAGGGAGGAACACTGAAGCTTTCTTT. Translating gives CASGLFAGRNTEAFF.

The rearrangement joins TRBV11-1 to TRBJ2-7; D is undetermined. With 1 base removed from V and 2 bases from J, the gap between germline ends came to 9 bases. The CDR3 loop spans 14 amino acids. The V gene's germline CDR1 is SGHAT and CDR2 FQDESV (reference sequence). The CDR3 spells CASSLGGTTYEQYV. CDR3 nucleotide sequence: TGTGCCAGCAGCTTAGGCGGCACCACCTACGAGCAGTACGTC.

The chain is built from TRBV7-9 and TRBJ1-2, with TRBD1 matching 7 bases. The germline gives CDR1 SEHNR, CDR2 FQNEAQ (reference sequence). V was clipped by 3 bases and J by 2 bases; unmatched bases: 9. The CDR3 has 16 amino acids. The CDR3 loop reads CASSLLQGWGNYGYTF. The CDR3 DNA sequence: TGTGCCAGCAGCTTGCTACAGGGGTGGGGGAACTATGGCTACACCTTC.

In DNA form, the CDR3 reads TGTGCCATCAGTGAGTCGAGGCTGGGGGACAGGGGCCCTGAAGCTTTCTTT. Protein sequence: CAISESRLGDRGPEAFF. V usage is TRBV10-3 and J usage is TRBJ1-1; the match to TRBD1 covers 10 bases. The CDR3 extends over 17 amino acids. The junction had 10 bases not matched to a gene; V was cut back by 0 bases and J by 6 bases. The V gene's germline CDR1 is ENHRY and CDR2 SYGVKD.

The V gene is TRBV4-1, the J gene TRBJ1-3, with no clear D. The CDR3 spans 15 residues. The ends were cut back, 4 bases at V and 0 bases at J, with 10 bases in the middle. In germline, CDR1 is MGHRA, CDR2 YSYEKL. The CDR3 DNA reads TGCGCCAGCAGCCGCAGCTTGCCCTCTGGAAACACCATATATTTT. Its protein is CASSRSLPSGNTIYF.

This sequence joins TRBV7-9 and TRBJ2-5; 10 bases agree with TRBD2. CDR1 and CDR2 from the germline V gene are SEHNR and FQNEAQ (reference sequence). V lost 6 bases, J lost 4 bases, and 5 bases stayed unmatched. This CDR3 comprises 14 residues. CDR3 residues: CASSPSGGRETQYF. CDR3 nucleotide sequence: TGTGCCAGCAGTCCTAGCGGGGGCCGAGAGACCCAGTACTTC.

The chain employs TRBV5-4 and TRBJ2-3, with 7 bases lining up with TRBD2. Germline V gives CDR1 SGHNT, CDR2 YYREEE (reference sequence). V gave up 1 base and J gave up 8 bases; unmatched junction bases: 1. This CDR3 comprises 12 residues. In DNA form, the CDR3 reads TGTGCCAGCAGCTTGAGGGAGGGTACGCAGTATTTT. Its protein is CASSLREGTQYF.

The chain employs TRBV18 and TRBJ2-1; TRBD1 matches at 7 bases. Germline-derived CDR1 and CDR2 are KGHSH and LQKENI. Germline trimming cut 4 bases from V and 6 bases from J; bases unmatched to any gene: 3. The CDR3 is 13 amino acids. The CDR3 sequence: CASSQGAGNEQFF. Written as DNA, the CDR3 is TGTGCCAGCTCACAGGGGGCGGGCAATGAGCAGTTCTTC.

The chain combines TRBV5-4 with TRBJ2-5, with 7 nucleotides matching TRBD2. With V trimmed by 2 bases and J by 1 base, 8 bases remained unmatched. Germline CDR1 SGHNT, CDR2 YYREEE (reference sequence). This CDR3 has 16 residues. The CDR3 region is CASSLVSGLGQETQYF. CDR3 coding DNA: TGTGCCAGCAGCTTAGTCTCTGGACTAGGCCAAGAGACCCAGTACTTC. Variable domain in full (rest from reference TRBV5-4 and TRBJ2-5): ETGVTQSPTHLIKTRGQQVTLRCSSQSGHNTVSWYQQALGQGPQFIFQYYREEENGRGNFPPRFSGLQFPNYSSELNVNALELDDSALYLCASSLVSGLGQETQYFGPGTRLLVL.

The chain links TRBV27 to TRBJ1-2; 12 bases line up with TRBD1. J was trimmed by 2 bases and V by 4 bases; bases with no gene match: 11. CDR1 and CDR2 (germline): MNHEY, SMNVEV (reference sequence). The CDR3 is 18 residues long. The CDR3 coding sequence is TGTGCCAGCAGTTCGTACCGGGACAGGGGGCCGGTCAACTATGGCTACACCTTC. This codes for CASSSYRDRGPVNYGYTF.

This sequence joins TRBV12-5 and TRBJ2-7; no firm D call. In germline, CDR1 is LGHNT, CDR2 FRNRAP. V lost 4 bases and J 0 bases, leaving 1 base between the germline ends. The CDR3 is 11 residues long. Here the CDR3 reads CASGSSYEQYF. Here the CDR3 DNA reads TGTGCTAGTGGTTCCTCCTACGAGCAGTACTTC.

This clone has only one observation. The gene calls are TRBV10-3 and TRBJ2-2, with 7 bases identical to TRBD1. The CDR3 has 14 amino acids. With V trimmed by 6 bases and J by 6 bases, 7 bases remained unmatched. The germline gives CDR1 ENHRY, CDR2 SYGVKD. The CDR3 region is CAIRPGQVAGELFF. CDR3 nucleotide sequence: TGTGCCATCAGGCCCGGACAGGTGGCCGGGGAGCTGTTTTTT.

The rearrangement links TRBV19 to TRBJ1-2; D remains ambiguous. The V gene's germline CDR1 is LNHDA and CDR2 SQIVND (reference sequence). The CDR3 is 12 residues long. Trimming took off 6 bases at V and 6 bases at J, with 11 bases between the two ends. This chain's CDR3 is CASSDIGDGYTF. CDR3 nucleotides: TGTGCCAGTAGCGATATTGGGGATGGCTACACCTTC.

This rearrangement joins TRBV6-5 to TRBJ2-5; D call uncertain. The germline V gene encodes CDR1 MNHEY and CDR2 SVGAGI. The CDR3 spans 12 residues. V lost 6 bases to trimming and J lost 5 bases, with 10 bases between them. CDR3 bases: TGTGCCAGCAGGTCGGATTTGGAGACCCAGTACTTC. This codes for CASRSDLETQYF.

The chain joins TRBV25-1 to TRBJ2-3; possible D gene TRBD1, 7 bases. Germline CDR1 and CDR2: MGHDK and SYGVNS. The CDR3 is made up of 15 amino acids. V lost 1 base and J 4 bases, leaving 12 bases between the germline ends. The CDR3 loop is CASSESGGLADTQYF. CDR3 bases: TGTGCCAGCAGTGAATCAGGGGGGCTTGCAGATACGCAGTATTTT.

The chain links TRBV5-1 to TRBJ1-4, with 10 positions matching TRBD1. The CDR3 sequence is 14 residues long. The V gene's germline CDR1 is SGHRS and CDR2 YFSETQ. The trim removed 0 bases at V and 7 bases at J, leaving 0 bases unmatched. CDR3 amino acids: CASSLGQGAEKLFF. CDR3 bases: TGCGCCAGCAGCTTGGGACAGGGGGCTGAAAAACTGTTTTTT.

This clone was picked up one time. The chain combines TRBV5-1 with TRBJ2-7, with 7 bases aligning to TRBD2. Germline assignment: CDR1 SGHRS and CDR2 YFSETQ. The CDR3 has 15 residues. Trimming cost V 2 bases and J 0 bases; bases outside gene matches: 5. CDR3 DNA sequence: TGCGCCAGCAGCTTTAGCGGGCGTAGCTCCTACGAGCAGTACTTC. Protein product: CASSFSGRSSYEQYF.

The V call is TRBV19, the J call TRBJ2-7; D might be TRBD2 (5 bases). Trimming took off 0 bases at V and 4 bases at J, with 10 bases between the two ends. The CDR3 loop spans 14 amino acids. The germline gives CDR1 LNHDA, CDR2 SQIVND (reference sequence). CDR3 in amino acids: CASSIEEGPYEQYF. The CDR3 DNA reads as TGTGCCAGTAGTATAGAAGAGGGCCCATACGAGCAGTACTTC.

The chain recombines TRBV6-5 with TRBJ2-7; 13 bases match TRBD2. Germline V gene data show CDR1 as MNHEY and CDR2 as SVGAGI. The CDR3 contains 15 residues. The V segment lost 8 bases and the J segment 5 bases; nucleotides outside the gene matches: 9. For the CDR3, the DNA is TGTGCCAGCGGGACGCGGACTAGCGGGAGAGACGAGCAGTACTTC. Its translation: CASGTRTSGRDEQYF.

The rearrangement uses TRBV5-1 and TRBJ1-5; D may be TRBD1 (6 bases). V gave up 4 bases and J gave up 7 bases, with 15 bases separating them. Germline V gives CDR1 SGHRS, CDR2 YFSETQ. This CDR3 is built from 14 residues. Written as DNA, the CDR3 is TGCGCCAGCAGCCCTACAGGGCTTGGGCAGCCCCAGCATTTT. Residues: CASSPTGLGQPQHF.

The V call is TRBV18, the J call TRBJ1-5, with D unclear. This CDR3 is 13 amino acids long. Looked up from germline, CDR1 is KGHSH and CDR2 is LQKENI. Trimming took off 2 bases at V and 8 bases at J, with 10 bases between the two ends. DNA of the CDR3: TGTGCCAGCTCACCAGGGGTGTTGGAGCCCCAGCATTTT. Protein product: CASSPGVLEPQHF. Full variable domain (missing parts from reference TRBV18 and TRBJ1-5): NAGVMQNPRHLVRRRGQEARLRCSPMKGHSHVYWYRQLPEEGLKFMVYLQKENIIDESGMPKERFSAEFPKEGPSILRIQQVVRGDSAAYFCASSPGVLEPQHFGDGTRLSIL.

The gene calls are TRBV28 and TRBJ1-1; no definite D call. V was clipped by 5 bases and J by 1 base, with 11 bases between them. From germline, CDR1 is MDHEN and CDR2 SYDVKM. The CDR3 totals 14 residues. CDR3 bases: TGTGCCAGCAGTGAGTACCAGGCGAACACTGAAGCTTTCTTT. Translating gives CASSEYQANTEAFF. Full variable domain (outside the CDR3, taken from reference TRBV28 and TRBJ1-1): DVKVTQSSRYLVKRTGEKVFLECVQDMDHENMFWYRQDPGLGLRLIYFSYDVKMKEKGDIPEGYSVSREKKERFSLILESASTNQTSMYLCASSEYQANTEAFFGQGTRLTVV.

Note on this clone: The germline gene is not matched at one end of the junction; a read error may be the cause. The chain combines TRBV7-7 with TRBJ1-5; D gene uncertain. In germline, CDR1 is SSHAT, CDR2 FNYEAQ (reference sequence). The CDR3 consists of 13 residues. The CDR3 nucleotides read TGTGCTAGCAGCTTGGGCCCGAATCAGCCCCAGCATTTT. Its protein is CASSLGPNQPQHF.